The 28 T cell receptor beta chains reported below all come from one sample, sequenced in a study of CD8+CD57+ T cells in acquired aplastic anemia. TCR beta VDJ and CDR3 profiling used genomic DNA as template. TCRdb re-called the reads through MiXCR, storing one row per CDR3 protein. The profile shows some 120,000 distinct CDR3 sequences, about 40% of them singletons. Only patients with CD8+CD57+ cell expansion on flow cytometry were chosen for sequencing. The sequencing input was sorted CD4+, CD8+, or CD8+CD57+ T cells (not recorded which) from PBMCs. These receptors all stem from a human donor with aplastic anemia.

This clonotype was seen only once. The genes are TRBV2 and TRBJ2-7; 9 nucleotides align to TRBD1. The germline V gene has CDR1 SNHLY and CDR2 FYNNEI. The V gene end was trimmed by 7 bases and the J gene end by 7 bases; junction bases not matched to a gene: 11. The CDR3 length is 14 residues. The CDR3 nucleotides read TGTGCCAGCAAGGGACAGGGAGGCACCGGGGAGCAGTACTTC. Amino acid sequence: CASKGQGGTGEQYF.

The chain recombines TRBV10-3 with TRBJ2-7; D may correspond to TRBD1 or TRBD2 (5 bases each). Germline loops: CDR1 ENHRY, CDR2 SYGVKD. V lost 0 bases and J 7 bases, leaving 10 bases between the germline ends. CDR3 length: 13 residues. The CDR3 nucleotides are TGTGCCATCAGTGAGTCGGGGACGAGGGAGCAGTACTTC. Amino acid sequence: CAISESGTREQYF.

This clonotype was picked up many times. The chain is built from TRBV19 and TRBJ2-2; D uncertain. The CDR3 length is 14 residues. Trimming stripped 5 bases from V and 1 base from J, with 8 bases between. The germline V gene encodes CDR1 LNHDA and CDR2 SQIVND (reference sequence). The DNA for the CDR3 is TGTGCCAGTAGTTTCGCCAGGAACACCGGGGAGCTGTTTTTT. This sequence encodes CASSFARNTGELFF.

The rearrangement joins TRBV19 to TRBJ1-2; 7 nucleotides match TRBD1. The germline gives CDR1 LNHDA, CDR2 SQIVND (reference sequence). V shed 6 bases, J shed 8 bases, and the junction held 9 bases outside the gene matches. The CDR3 has 13 amino acids. This CDR3 is CASSTQGIGGYTF. CDR3 sequence (DNA): TGTGCCAGTAGCACACAGGGGATTGGGGGCTACACCTTC.

The chain combines TRBV28 with TRBJ1-2, with 7 bases matching TRBD1. This CDR3 spans 14 amino acids. CDR1 is MDHEN, CDR2 SYDVKM, per germline. Trimming removed 8 bases from V and 5 bases from J; junction bases left unmatched: 11. CDR3 sequence reads: CASGVTGVGYGYTF. CDR3 nucleotides: TGTGCCAGCGGGGTAACAGGGGTAGGGTATGGCTACACCTTC.

This clonotype appeared a few times. The genes are TRBV6-5 and TRBJ1-4, with D perhaps matching TRBD1 (5 bases). Trimming shortened V by 4 bases and J by 8 bases, and 17 bases separated the two germline ends. The CDR3 spans 15 residues. CDR1 is MNHEY and CDR2 is SVGAGI in the germline V gene. This chain's CDR3 is CASSSPAGLGEKLFF. CDR3 sequence (DNA): TGTGCCAGCAGTTCTCCAGCAGGGCTGGGGGAAAAACTGTTTTTT.

There are a few counts of this clonotype. This may be a read error: a much more frequent sequence differs by one nucleotide. The chain couples TRBV5-1 to TRBJ2-7; 8 positions agree with TRBD1. The CDR3 totals 15 residues. The trim removed 3 bases at V and 2 bases at J, leaving 7 bases unmatched. From germline, CDR1 is SGHRS and CDR2 YFSETQ. The DNA of the CDR3 is TGCGCCAGCAGCTCGAAGGCAGGGGGCGCCTACGAGCAGTACTTC. This codes for CASSSKAGGAYEQYF. Complete variable domain (other parts from reference TRBV5-1 and TRBJ2-7): KAGVTQTPRYLIKTRGQQVTLSCSPISGHRSVSWYQQTPGQGLQFLFEYFSETQRNKGNFPGRFSGRQFSNSRSEMNVSTLELGDSALYLCASSSKAGGAYEQYFGPGTRLTVT.

Comments on this clonotype: It may be a read error: a sequence one base away is much more abundant. This chain links TRBV6-5 with TRBJ1-2; D is perhaps TRBD1 (6 bases). CDR1 and CDR2 (germline): MNHEY, SVGAGI. V dropped 4 bases and J dropped 5 bases, with 11 bases sitting between them. This CDR3 is built from 13 residues. CDR3 region: CASSFPGAYGYTF. Written as DNA, the CDR3 is TGTGCCAGCAGTTTCCCAGGGGCATATGGCTACACCTTC.

This clonotype was seen at least ten times. V usage is TRBV5-5 and J usage is TRBJ2-7, with D perhaps assigned TRBD1 or TRBD2 (5 bases each). Trimming pared 0 bases from V and 3 bases from J, leaving 13 bases between. In germline, CDR1 is SGHKS, CDR2 YYEKEE (reference sequence). This CDR3 spans 15 amino acids. The CDR3 region has the DNA TGTGCCAGCAGCTTGGGCGAGGGGAGAGGCTACGAGCAGTACTTC. Residues: CASSLGEGRGYEQYF.

This clonotype was recorded at least ten times. The chain employs TRBV9 and TRBJ2-5; 9 bases map to TRBD2. This CDR3 is 15 amino acids long. CDR1 and CDR2 from the germline V gene are SGDLS and YYNGEE. V shed 3 bases, J shed 2 bases, and the junction held 5 bases outside the gene matches. DNA of the CDR3: TGTGCCAGCAGCGCCCCCGCGGGGGGGCAAGAGACCCAGTACTTC. This encodes CASSAPAGGQETQYF.

This clonotype appeared many times. The CDR3 DNA reads TGTGCCAGCAGTCCTACGGGGACTGAGCAGTTCTTC. Residues: CASSPTGTEQFF. The rearrangement links TRBV6-5 to TRBJ2-1, with D perhaps being TRBD1 or TRBD2 (5 bases each). The CDR3 sequence is 12 residues long. CDR1 and CDR2 from the germline V gene are MNHEY and SVGAGI. Trimming stripped 5 bases from V and 9 bases from J, with 11 bases between.

V and J are TRBV19 and TRBJ2-7; no clear D gene. CDR1 is LNHDA, CDR2 SQIVND, per germline (reference sequence). V was pared by 3 bases and J by 5 bases, with 8 bases between. CDR3 size: 12 residues. CDR3 bases: TGTGCCAGTAGTATCTGGGGAAACGAGCAGTACTTC. Its translation: CASSIWGNEQYF.

The sample holds many counts of this clonotype. V usage is TRBV20-1 and J usage is TRBJ2-1, with 7 bases matching TRBD2. CDR3 length: 15 residues. From germline, CDR1 is DFQATT and CDR2 SNEGSKA (reference sequence). V gave up 3 bases and J gave up 9 bases; unmatched junction bases: 14. The CDR3 DNA sequence: TGCAGTGCTAGCGTCCTAGCGGTTGTGAGTGGTGAGCAGTTCTTC. Its protein is CSASVLAVVSGEQFF.

This clonotype showed up many times. J is TRBJ1-5 and V is TRBV2; a possible D gene is TRBD1 (6 bases). This CDR3 has 18 residues. Trimming stripped 6 bases from V and 0 bases from J, with 21 bases between. Germline loops: CDR1 SNHLY, CDR2 FYNNEI. DNA for the CDR3: TGTGCCAGCAGGGAAAGACAGGCACAATCCCTTAGCAATCAGCCCCAGCATTTT. It specifies CASRERQAQSLSNQPQHF.

This clonotype was seen at least ten times. The chain carries TRBV4-3 and TRBJ2-1; D remains unclear. The CDR3 covers 14 residues. The germline V gene encodes CDR1 LGHNA and CDR2 YSLEER. Trimming left V 0 bases short and J 8 bases short, with 11 bases between. The CDR3 protein is CASSQELTVDEQFF. The CDR3 nucleotides are TGCGCCAGCAGCCAAGAGTTAACGGTGGATGAGCAGTTCTTC.

The J gene is TRBJ2-7, the V gene TRBV7-2, with 14 bases matching TRBD2. Trimming at V came to 8 bases and at J to 6 bases, leaving 9 bases not matched to a gene. The CDR3 consists of 15 residues. Per the germline V gene, CDR1 is SGHTA and CDR2 is FQGNSA. The CDR3 sequence: CASSLGTSGGAEQYF. The CDR3 DNA reads TGTGCCAGCTCCCTAGGGACTAGCGGGGGCGCCGAGCAGTACTTC.

The genes are TRBV29-1 and TRBJ2-6; D gene ambiguous. Per germline, CDR1 SQVTM and CDR2 ANQGSEA. CDR3 length: 13 residues. Between the trimmed V and J ends, which lost 4 bases and 4 bases, there was a span of 8 bases. The CDR3 DNA follows: TGCAGCGTTGCGGTGTCGGGGGCCAACGTCCTGACTTTC. The encoded protein is CSVAVSGANVLTF.

This clonotype was counted once. The chain joins TRBV2 to TRBJ2-1, with D uncertain. V gave up 8 bases and J gave up 8 bases, with 19 bases separating them. The CDR3 is made up of 14 amino acids. Germline CDR1 is SNHLY and CDR2 is FYNNEI. The CDR3 is CASAFGLEADEQFF. As DNA, the CDR3 is TGTGCCAGCGCCTTCGGGTTAGAGGCGGATGAGCAGTTCTTC. The entire variable domain, with the rest obtained from reference TRBV2 and TRBJ2-1, is as follows: EPEVTQTPSHQVTQMGQEVILRCVPISNHLYFYWYRQILGQKVEFLVSFYNNEISEKSEIFDDQFSVERPDGSNFTLKIRSTKLEDSAMYFCASAFGLEADEQFFGPGTRLTVL.

The chain couples TRBV11-2 to TRBJ1-4, with 10 bases aligning to TRBD1. The CDR3 runs 15 residues. Per the germline V gene, CDR1 is SGHAT and CDR2 is FQNNGV. The V segment lost 2 bases and the J segment 8 bases; nucleotides outside the gene matches: 5. CDR3 protein: CASSLSDRGREKLFF. CDR3 nucleotide sequence: TGTGCCAGCAGCTTATCAGACAGGGGGCGGGAAAAACTGTTTTTT.

This clonotype was recorded once. V and J are TRBV20-1 and TRBJ2-2; 16 bases align to TRBD2. V trimming: 6 bases; J trimming: 5 bases; junction bases outside the gene matches: 3. The length of the CDR3 is 15 residues. CDR1 DFQATT and CDR2 SNEGSKA come from the germline V gene (reference sequence). This CDR3 is CSARGLAGGTGELFF. CDR3 sequence (DNA): TGCAGTGCAAGGGGACTAGCGGGGGGGACCGGGGAGCTGTTTTTT.

V gene TRBV24-1 combines with J gene TRBJ2-5; D ambiguous. CDR1 is KGHDR and CDR2 is SFDVKD in the germline V gene. V lost 4 bases and J lost 4, with 9 bases in between. The CDR3 consists of 13 residues. CDR3 loop: CATSDRRRETQYF. In DNA form, the CDR3 reads TGTGCCACCAGTGACCGAAGAAGAGAGACCCAGTACTTC.

There are many counts of this clonotype. The chain couples TRBV15 to TRBJ2-1; 7 bases agree with TRBD2. Germline CDR1 reads LNHNV; CDR2 reads YYDKDF (reference sequence). The V and J ends lost 5 bases and 10 bases, in that order; junction bases with no gene match: 8. This CDR3 spans 13 amino acids. This chain's CDR3 is CATSGPLANEQFF. In DNA, the CDR3 is TGTGCCACCAGCGGACCACTAGCGAACGAGCAGTTCTTC.

This clonotype occurred many times. V usage is TRBV7-9 and J usage is TRBJ1-1; no clear D. The CDR3 sequence is 11 residues long. The V end lost 3 bases, the J end lost 6 bases, and 5 bases lay between the germline ends. The germline V gene encodes CDR1 SEHNR and CDR2 FQNEAQ (reference sequence). Here the CDR3 DNA reads TGTGCCAGCAGCTTTGGTCCTGAAGCTTTCTTT. Protein sequence: CASSFGPEAFF.

The chain couples TRBV19 to TRBJ1-2, with D tentatively TRBD1 (5 bases). V was trimmed by 3 bases and J by 4 bases, leaving 9 bases between them. The CDR3 totals 13 residues. CDR1 is LNHDA and CDR2 is SQIVND in the germline V gene (reference sequence). CDR3 nucleotide sequence: TGTGCCAGTAGTATCCAGGGAGGCTATGGCTACACCTTC. Encoded protein: CASSIQGGYGYTF.

The table lists this clonotype with many counts. This sequence joins TRBV7-2 and TRBJ2-5; weak D call: TRBD2 (5 bases). V was shortened by 4 bases and J by 7 bases, with 19 bases between the two germline ends. CDR3 length: 15 residues. Germline-derived CDR1 and CDR2 are SGHTA and FQGNSA. CDR3 residues: CASSSGDGLAGTQYF. The CDR3 nucleotides read TGTGCCAGCAGCTCTGGAGACGGACTGGCAGGGACCCAGTACTTC.

Ten or more counts support this clonotype. The rearrangement joins TRBV6-5 to TRBJ2-3, with TRBD1 matching 9 bases. There are 14 residues in the CDR3. V was clipped by 5 bases and J by 6 bases; unmatched bases: 6. The germline gives CDR1 MNHEY, CDR2 SVGAGI. The CDR3 reads CASSRDRAADTQYF. In DNA form, the CDR3 reads TGTGCCAGCAGTCGGGACAGGGCAGCGGATACGCAGTATTTT.

This clonotype was observed at least ten times. The chain couples TRBV27 to TRBJ1-6; tentative D call: TRBD1 (6 bases). Germline CDR1 and CDR2: MNHEY and SMNVEV (reference sequence). V lost 5 bases and J 9 bases, leaving 17 bases between the germline ends. This CDR3 has 15 residues. CDR3 nucleotide sequence: TGTGCCAGCAGTCCCATCGACAGGAGTGGTTCACCCCTCCACTTT. It is translated as CASSPIDRSGSPLHF.

This rearrangement joins TRBV19 to TRBJ1-3; possible D gene TRBD1, 5 bases. The CDR3 extends over 14 amino acids. Between the trimmed V and J ends, which lost 8 bases and 6 bases, there was a span of 17 bases. Germline V gene lookup returns CDR1 LNHDA and CDR2 SQIVND (reference sequence). The CDR3 DNA is TGTGCCAGTCGGGCGAGGGACCGGGAAAACACCATATATTTT. Protein product: CASRARDRENTIYF.